The subject of this entry is one T cell receptor (beta chain). Its antigen is undetermined. The template for TCR beta VDJ and CDR3 sequence profiling was genomic DNA. TCRdb reprocessed the reads via MiXCR and lists one record per CDR3 protein. In the table there are 250,000 to 300,000 distinct CDR3 sequences, under 60% of which are singletons. CD8+CD57+ cell expansion had been shown by flow cytometry in patients chosen for sequencing. Every patient was diagnosed with severe acquired aplastic anemia. The entry originates in a study of CD8+CD57+ T cells in acquired aplastic anemia. At the level of the study: Yields of DNA that came from sorted CD4+ and CD8+ cells averaged about 3.4 ug. Notes on the study in general: Patients and controls turned out to have 25 to 35 CD8+ CDR3 sequences in common.

Per the germline V gene, CDR1 is SGHRS and CDR2 is YFSETQ. The CDR3 runs 15 residues. Trimming took 4 bases from V and 2 from J; bases not matched to a gene: 6. The source of this sequence is a human donor with aplastic anemia. Input material: sorted CD4+, CD8+, or CD8+CD57+ T cells (not recorded which) from PBMCs. The rearrangement joins TRBV5-1 to TRBJ1-2; 9 bases fit TRBD1. For the CDR3, the DNA is TGCGCCAGCAGCCCGGCTGGGACAGGGAACTATGGCTACACCTTC. Translated: CASSPAGTGNYGYTF. Based on the CDR3 plus reference TRBV5-1 and TRBJ1-2, the full variable domain is KAGVTQTPRYLIKTRGQQVTLSCSPISGHRSVSWYQQTPGQGLQFLFEYFSETQRNKGNFPGRFSGRQFSNSRSEMNVSTLELGDSALYLCASSPAGTGNYGYTFGSGTRLTVV.